The sequence of this T cell receptor (beta chain) was determined in a study of blood T cell repertoires in COVID-19. Assignments of participants to cohorts depended upon their own reported clinical history. Trimming left V 6 bases short and J 2 bases short, with 10 bases between. Germline V CDR1 and CDR2: MNHEY, SVGAGI. This CDR3 is 13 amino acids long. Sequencing used immunoSEQ multiplex PCR; TCRdb keeps in-frame clones, though not all of them. The sample carries a few hundred thousand clones, 85% to 90% recorded once. The material sequenced was PBMCs or T cells enriched from blood (not recorded which). The rearrangement joins TRBV6-5 to TRBJ1-1; a possible D gene is TRBD1 (6 bases). The TCR sequence derives from a woman aged 30 to 39 who had recovered from COVID-19. CDR3 sequence reads: CASSSQGNTEAFF. The CDR3 nucleotides are TGTGCCAGCAGCTCACAGGGCAACACTGAAGCTTTCTTT.